The 6 T cell receptor beta chains below come from one sample, sequenced in a study of blood T cell repertoires in COVID-19. The protocol was immunoSEQ multiplex PCR, while the TCRdb copy is restricted to in-frame clones and leaves out a portion. Among approximately 290,000 clones, about four fifths were seen once, and the ten largest hold 15% to 19%. The material sequenced was peripheral blood. Receptor source: a person aged 65-85 years with COVID-19, enrolled during active disease.

This chain uses TRBV7-9 with TRBJ1-5, with 8 bases aligning to TRBD1. CDR1 and CDR2 (germline): SEHNR, FQNEAQ (reference sequence). The CDR3 covers 16 residues. Trimming at V came to 1 base and at J to 5 bases, leaving 7 bases not matched to a gene. CDR3 region: CASSLGAGTGYQPQHF. The CDR3 DNA is TGTGCCAGCAGCTTAGGGGCTGGGACAGGTTATCAGCCCCAGCATTTT.

The chain is built from TRBV5-1 and TRBJ2-5; a weak D match, TRBD2 (6 bases). CDR1 SGHRS and CDR2 YFSETQ come from the germline V gene. V shed 1 base and J shed 5 bases, with 12 bases lying between them. The CDR3 is made up of 14 amino acids. The CDR3 nucleotides are TGCGCCAGCAGCTTGTCTGGAGGGAGGGAGACCCAGTACTTC. Its translation is CASSLSGGRETQYF.

V is TRBV4-3 and J is TRBJ1-2; perhaps TRBD1 as D (5 bases). This CDR3 is 18 amino acids long. Deletions cut 0 bases from V and 2 bases from J, with 19 bases between. Looked up from germline, CDR1 is LGHNA and CDR2 is YSLEER. The DNA for the CDR3 is TGCGCCAGCAGCCAAGAGTTTTTTATGGCAGGGCTAAACTATGGCTACACCTTC. The encoded protein is CASSQEFFMAGLNYGYTF.

Concerning this clone itself: The sample has other DNA sequences that encode this CDR3 too. The V gene is TRBV18, the J gene TRBJ1-5; 9 nucleotides align to TRBD1. The V and J ends lost 3 bases and 6 bases, in that order; junction bases with no gene match: 3. There are 14 residues in the CDR3. Germline values: CDR1 KGHSH, CDR2 LQKENI. CDR3 sequence reads: CASSPTGGGQPQHF. The DNA of the CDR3 is TGTGCCAGCTCACCGACAGGGGGGGGTCAGCCCCAGCATTTT.

The count of this clone is one. The chain is built from TRBV7-2 and TRBJ2-1; 8 bases map to TRBD2. This CDR3 region has 15 residues. The germline V gene has CDR1 SGHTA and CDR2 FQGNSA. V was clipped by 5 bases and J by 7 bases; unmatched bases: 10. Written as DNA, the CDR3 is TGTGCCAGCAGCGTTTCTAGCGGGTGGGGGAATGAGCAGTTCTTC. Its protein product is CASSVSSGWGNEQFF.

This clone came up once. The chain links TRBV19 to TRBJ1-1; weak D call: TRBD1 (5 bases). Germline V gene sequence: CDR1 LNHDA, CDR2 SQIVND (reference sequence). This CDR3 region has 15 residues. Between the trimmed V and J ends, which lost 3 bases and 1 base, there was a span of 12 bases. The CDR3 region is CASSMVGQGNTEAFF. CDR3 nucleotide sequence: TGTGCCAGTAGTATGGTAGGGCAGGGGAACACTGAAGCTTTCTTT.